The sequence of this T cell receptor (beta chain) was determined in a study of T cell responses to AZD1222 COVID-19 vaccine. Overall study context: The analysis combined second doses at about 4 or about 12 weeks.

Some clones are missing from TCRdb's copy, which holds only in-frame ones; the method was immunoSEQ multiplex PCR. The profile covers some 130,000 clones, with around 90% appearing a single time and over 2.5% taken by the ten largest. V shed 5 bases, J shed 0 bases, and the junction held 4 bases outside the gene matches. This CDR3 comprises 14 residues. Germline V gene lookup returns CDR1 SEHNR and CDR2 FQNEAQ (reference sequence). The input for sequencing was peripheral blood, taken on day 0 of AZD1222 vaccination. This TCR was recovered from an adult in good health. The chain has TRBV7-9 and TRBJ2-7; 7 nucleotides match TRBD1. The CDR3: CASSITGDSYEQYF. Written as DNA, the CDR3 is TGTGCCAGCAGCATCACAGGGGACTCCTACGAGCAGTACTTC.